This T cell receptor (beta chain) was recorded in a study of OX40 agonist ivuxolimab in advanced cancers. Repertoires were generated with immunoSEQ multiplex PCR, while TCRdb's copy carries only in-frame clones and drops some. The table includes about 84,000 clones, roughly 80% detected once. The CDR3 has 15 residues. Trimming removed 7 bases from V and 3 bases from J, with 15 bases in between. The germline V gene encodes CDR1 MDHEN and CDR2 SYDVKM. The sequencing here drew on CD4+ or CD8+ T cells sorted from blood, taken in a trial of the OX40 agonist ivuxolimab. The rearrangement uses TRBV28 and TRBJ2-2; maybe TRBD1 (5 bases). This clonotype originated in an adult with an advanced solid tumor such as melanoma, head and neck, liver or kidney cancer. The CDR3 protein is CASTQDTAYTGELFF. The CDR3 DNA follows: TGTGCCAGCACTCAGGACACTGCTTACACCGGGGAGCTGTTTTTT.